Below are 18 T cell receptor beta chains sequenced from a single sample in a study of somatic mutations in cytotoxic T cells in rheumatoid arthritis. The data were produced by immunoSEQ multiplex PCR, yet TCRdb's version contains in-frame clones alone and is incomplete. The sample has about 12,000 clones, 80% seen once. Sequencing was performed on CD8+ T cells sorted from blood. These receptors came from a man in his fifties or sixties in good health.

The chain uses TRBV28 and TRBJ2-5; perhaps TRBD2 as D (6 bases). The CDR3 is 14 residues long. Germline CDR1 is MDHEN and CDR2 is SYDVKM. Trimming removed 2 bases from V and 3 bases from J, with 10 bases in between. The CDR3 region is CASSLVGEEETQYF. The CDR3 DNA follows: TGTGCCAGCAGTTTAGTTGGGGAGGAAGAGACCCAGTACTTC.

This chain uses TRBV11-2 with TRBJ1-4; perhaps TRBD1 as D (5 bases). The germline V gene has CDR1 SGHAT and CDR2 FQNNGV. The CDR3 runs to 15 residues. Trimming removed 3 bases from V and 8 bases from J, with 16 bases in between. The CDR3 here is CASSLGPRAGEKLFF. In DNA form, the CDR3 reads TGTGCCAGCAGCTTGGGCCCCAGGGCGGGCGAAAAACTGTTTTTT.

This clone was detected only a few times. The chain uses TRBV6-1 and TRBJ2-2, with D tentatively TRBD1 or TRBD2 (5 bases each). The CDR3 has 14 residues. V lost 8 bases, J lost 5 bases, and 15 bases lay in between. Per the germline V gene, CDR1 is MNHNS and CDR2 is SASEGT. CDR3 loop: CASHGTPGTGELFF. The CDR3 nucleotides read TGTGCCAGCCACGGGACCCCGGGTACCGGGGAGCTGTTTTTT.

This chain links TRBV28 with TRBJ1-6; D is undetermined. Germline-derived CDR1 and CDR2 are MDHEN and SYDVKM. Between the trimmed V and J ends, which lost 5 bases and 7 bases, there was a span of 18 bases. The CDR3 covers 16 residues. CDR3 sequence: CASSILVSAVNSPLHF. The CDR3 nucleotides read TGTGCCAGCAGTATACTGGTCAGTGCCGTGAATTCACCCCTCCACTTT.

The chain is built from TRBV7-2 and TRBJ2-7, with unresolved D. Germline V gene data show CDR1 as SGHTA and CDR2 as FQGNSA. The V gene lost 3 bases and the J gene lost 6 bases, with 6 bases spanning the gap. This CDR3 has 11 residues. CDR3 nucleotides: TGTGCCAGCAGCTTCCAAGGCGAGCAGTACTTC. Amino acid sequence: CASSFQGEQYF.

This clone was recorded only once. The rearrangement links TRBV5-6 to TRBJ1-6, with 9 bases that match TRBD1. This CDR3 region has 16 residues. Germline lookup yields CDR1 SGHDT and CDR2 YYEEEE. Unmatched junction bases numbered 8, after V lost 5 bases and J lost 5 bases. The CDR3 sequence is CASRRGQGKNNSPLHF. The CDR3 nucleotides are TGTGCCAGCAGACGCGGACAGGGGAAGAATAATTCACCCCTCCACTTT.

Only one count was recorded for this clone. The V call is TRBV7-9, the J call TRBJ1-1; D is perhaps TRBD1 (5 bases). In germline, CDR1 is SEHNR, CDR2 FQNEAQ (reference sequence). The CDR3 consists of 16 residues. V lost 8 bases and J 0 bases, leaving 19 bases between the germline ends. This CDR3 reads CASPRGGEAVNTEAFF. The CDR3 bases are TGTGCCAGCCCTCGGGGGGGAGAAGCGGTGAACACTGAAGCTTTCTTT.

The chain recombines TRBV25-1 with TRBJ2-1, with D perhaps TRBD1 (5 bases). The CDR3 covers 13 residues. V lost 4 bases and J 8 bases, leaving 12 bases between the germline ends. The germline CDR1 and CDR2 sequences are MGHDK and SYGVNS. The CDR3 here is CASSGVGLDEQFF. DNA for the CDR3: TGTGCCAGCAGTGGGGTGGGGCTGGATGAGCAGTTCTTC.

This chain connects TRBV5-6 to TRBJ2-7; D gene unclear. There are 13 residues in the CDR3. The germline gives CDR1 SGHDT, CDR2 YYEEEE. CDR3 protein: CASSLVGSYEQCV. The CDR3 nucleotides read TGTGCCAGCAGCCTGGTGGGCTCCTACGAGCAGTGCGTC.

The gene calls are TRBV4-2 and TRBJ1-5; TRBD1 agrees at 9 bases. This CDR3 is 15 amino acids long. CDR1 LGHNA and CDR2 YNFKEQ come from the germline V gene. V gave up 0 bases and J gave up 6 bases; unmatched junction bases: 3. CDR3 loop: CASSQETGGSQPQHF. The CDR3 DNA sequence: TGTGCCAGCAGCCAAGAGACAGGGGGTAGTCAGCCCCAGCATTTT.

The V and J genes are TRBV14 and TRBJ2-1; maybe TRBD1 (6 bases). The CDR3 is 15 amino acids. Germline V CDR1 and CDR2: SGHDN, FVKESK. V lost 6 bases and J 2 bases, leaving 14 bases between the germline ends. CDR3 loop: CASRATGDPYNEQFF. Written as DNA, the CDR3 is TGTGCCAGCAGGGCGACAGGAGACCCCTACAATGAGCAGTTCTTC.

The CDR3 nucleotides are TGCGCCAGCAGCTTGGGACAGCAAGAGACCCAGTACTTC. This gives the protein CASSLGQQETQYF. This chain links TRBV5-1 with TRBJ2-5, with D perhaps TRBD1 (5 bases). The CDR3 has 13 residues. Germline lookup yields CDR1 SGHRS and CDR2 YFSETQ. V lost 0 bases, J lost 2 bases, and 5 bases lay in between.

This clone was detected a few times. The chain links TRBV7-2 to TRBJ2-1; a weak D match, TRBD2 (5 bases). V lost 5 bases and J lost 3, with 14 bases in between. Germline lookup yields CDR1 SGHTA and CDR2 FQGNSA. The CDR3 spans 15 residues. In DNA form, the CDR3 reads TGTGCCAGCAGCGCCCTTAGAGGGATCTACAATGAGCAGTTCTTC. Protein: CASSALRGIYNEQFF.

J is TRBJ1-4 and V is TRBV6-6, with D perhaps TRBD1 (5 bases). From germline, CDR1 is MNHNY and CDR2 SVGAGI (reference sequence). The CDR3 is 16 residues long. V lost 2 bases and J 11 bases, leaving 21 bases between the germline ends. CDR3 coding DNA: TGTGCCAGCAGTTACCCCGAGGGGAAGTCGGCTAGGAAACTGTTTTTT. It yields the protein CASSYPEGKSARKLFF.

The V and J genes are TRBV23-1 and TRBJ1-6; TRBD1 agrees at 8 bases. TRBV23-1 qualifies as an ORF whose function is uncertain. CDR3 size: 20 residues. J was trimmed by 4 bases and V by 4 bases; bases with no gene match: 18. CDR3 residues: CASSPWGDRIPGEYNSPLHF. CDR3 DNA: TGCGCCAGCAGTCCATGGGGGGACAGGATCCCAGGGGAGTATAATTCACCCCTCCACTTT.

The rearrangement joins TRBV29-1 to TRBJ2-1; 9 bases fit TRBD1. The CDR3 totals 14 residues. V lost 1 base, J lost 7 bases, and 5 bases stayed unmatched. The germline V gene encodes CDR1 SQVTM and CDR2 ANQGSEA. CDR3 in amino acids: CSVEADRGRNEQFF. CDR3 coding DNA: TGCAGCGTTGAAGCCGACAGGGGGAGGAATGAGCAGTTCTTC.

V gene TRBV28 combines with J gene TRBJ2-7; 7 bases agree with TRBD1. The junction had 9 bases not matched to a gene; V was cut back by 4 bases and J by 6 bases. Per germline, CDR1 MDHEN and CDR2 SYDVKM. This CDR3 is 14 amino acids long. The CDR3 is CASSSRTGLGEQYV. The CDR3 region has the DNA TGTGCCAGCAGTTCCCGGACAGGTTTGGGCGAGCAGTACGTC.

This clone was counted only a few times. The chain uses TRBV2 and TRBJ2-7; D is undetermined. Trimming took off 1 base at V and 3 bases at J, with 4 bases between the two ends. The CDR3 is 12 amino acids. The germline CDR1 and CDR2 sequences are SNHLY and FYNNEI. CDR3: CASSEVFYEQYF. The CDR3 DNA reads TGTGCCAGCAGTGAAGTTTTCTACGAGCAGTACTTC.